The 16 T cell receptor beta chains below were found in one sample sequenced in a study of regulatory T cells in long-lasting Graves disease. Regarding time point: newly diagnosed GD, antithyroid drugs for less than 3 months. Construction of the TCR library relied on RNA isolated from PBMCs. The authors built TCR beta libraries using iRepertoire HTBI primers and Arm-PCR of CDR3 regions. TCRdb recomputed calls from the multiplex PCR reads with MiXCR, one row per CDR3 protein. This table has fewer than 650,000 distinct CDR3 sequences, about 16% appearing once. These data were also filed under a second study, of T cells in Graves' hyperthyroidism and ophthalmopathy.

Sequenced here: peripheral blood mononuclear cells (PBMCs), sampled at new diagnosis, from a patient treated with antithyroid drugs. These receptors all stem from a man younger than 30 with Graves disease.

This clonotype came up many times. The gene calls are TRBV3-1 and TRBJ1-2, with 7 bases aligning to TRBD1. The junction had 10 bases not matched to a gene; V was cut back by 4 bases and J by 2 bases. Per the germline V gene, CDR1 is LGHDT and CDR2 is YNNKEL (reference sequence). This CDR3 is built from 16 residues. The CDR3 DNA reads TGTGCCAGCAGCCGTGCAGGGGGTGGATTAAACTATGGCTACACCTTC. Protein product: CASSRAGGGLNYGYTF.

In this sample, this clonotype turned up a few times. The chain employs TRBV10-2 and TRBJ1-3; D unclear. The V end lost 3 bases, the J end lost 0 bases, and 12 bases lay between the germline ends. This CDR3 region has 16 residues. Germline V CDR1 and CDR2: WSHSY, SAAADI. The CDR3 sequence: CASSETWRASGNTIYF. In DNA, the CDR3 is TGCGCCAGCAGTGAAACGTGGAGGGCCTCTGGAAACACCATATATTTT.

To note about this clonotype: The conserved phenylalanine or tryptophan normally closing the CDR3 is absent here, so this likely arose from a read error. The chain has TRBV12-3 or TRBV12-4 and TRBJ2-1; D gene ambiguous. This CDR3 is 16 amino acids long. V dropped 6 bases and J dropped 2 bases, with 17 bases sitting between them. CDR3 region: CASSEGLFGTYNEQFL. The CDR3 DNA follows: TGTGCCAGCAGCGAAGGATTGTTTGGAACCTACAATGAGCAGTTCCTC.

This clonotype has ten or more counts. The CDR3 DNA sequence: TGTGCCAGCAGCCAAGCAGGGTTGGACAATGAGCAGTTCTTC. It specifies CASSQAGLDNEQFF. The genes are TRBV3-1 and TRBJ2-1, with a tentative D call TRBD1 (5 bases). Trimming removed 1 base from V and 5 bases from J, with 9 bases in between. This CDR3 is built from 14 residues. The germline gives CDR1 LGHDT, CDR2 YNNKEL (reference sequence).

This clonotype was counted between two and nine times. Here the CDR3 reads CASSYGTSEQETQYF. The DNA of the CDR3 is TGTGCCAGCAGCTACGGGACTAGCGAACAAGAGACCCAGTACTTC. V and J are TRBV9 and TRBJ2-5, with 10 bases that match TRBD2. The junction had 5 bases not matched to a gene; V was cut back by 4 bases and J by 2 bases. Germline CDR1 SGDLS, CDR2 YYNGEE. The CDR3 length is 15 residues. Supplemented by reference TRBV9 and TRBJ2-5, the full variable domain reads DSGVTQTPKHLITATGQRVTLRCSPRSGDLSVYWYQQSLDQGLQFLIQYYNGEERAKGNILERFSAQQFPDLHSELNLSSLELGDSALYFCASSYGTSEQETQYFGPGTRLLVL.

The CDR3 region is CASGPRAYNEQFF. The CDR3 DNA sequence: TGTGCTAGTGGTCCCAGGGCCTACAATGAGCAGTTCTTC. The genes are TRBV12-5 and TRBJ2-1; possible D gene TRBD1, 5 bases. CDR3 length: 13 amino acids. Trimming shortened V by 5 bases and J by 2 bases, and 7 bases separated the two germline ends. CDR1 is LGHNT, CDR2 FRNRAP, per germline.

A word on this clonotype: A clone one base away is much larger, so this may be a read error. The genes are TRBV20-1 and TRBJ2-1; 8 bases agree with TRBD2. This CDR3 region has 14 residues. Looked up from germline, CDR1 is DFQATT and CDR2 is SNEGSKA (reference sequence). The J segment lost 9 bases and the V segment lost 0 bases, leaving 7 bases of the junction unmatched. The CDR3 DNA reads TGCAGTGCTAGAGATGTGCGGGGGGTGAGTGAGCAGTTCTTC. Translating it yields CSARDVRGVSEQFF.

Ten or more counts support this clonotype. The gene calls are TRBV5-1 and TRBJ2-1; tentative D call: TRBD1 (5 bases). Germline V CDR1 and CDR2: SGHRS, YFSETQ. This CDR3 is built from 13 residues. V lost 1 base, J lost 4 bases, and 6 bases lay in between. In DNA, the CDR3 is TGCGCCAGCAGCTTGACAGGTTACAATGAGCAGTTCTTC. Its protein product is CASSLTGYNEQFF.

This clonotype was counted ten times or more. The chain recombines TRBV11-2 with TRBJ2-7; the match to TRBD2 covers 8 bases. Trimming removed 5 bases from V and 2 bases from J; junction bases left unmatched: 8. The germline CDR1 and CDR2 sequences are SGHAT and FQNNGV. This CDR3 is built from 15 residues. The DNA of the CDR3 is TGTGCCAGCAGCCGGACTAGCCTGGGGACCTACGAGCAGTACTTC. This sequence encodes CASSRTSLGTYEQYF.

The rearrangement joins TRBV2 to TRBJ1-1; D might be TRBD1 (6 bases). The V gene's germline CDR1 is SNHLY and CDR2 FYNNEI. The germline V and J ends were trimmed by 9 bases and 1 base, with 12 bases remaining between them. The CDR3 is 13 amino acids. The CDR3 protein is CASCAQGNTEAFF. The CDR3 DNA is TGTGCCAGTTGCGCACAGGGGAACACTGAAGCTTTCTTT.

This clonotype was detected ten times or more. The rearrangement links TRBV7-9 to TRBJ2-5; perhaps TRBD1 as D (5 bases). V shed 1 base and J shed 4 bases, with 13 bases lying between them. Germline loops: CDR1 SEHNR, CDR2 FQNEAQ (reference sequence). The length of the CDR3 is 15 residues. The CDR3, as DNA: TGTGCCAGCAGCTTAGAGGGGCTTCTAGGAGAGACCCAGTACTTC. Amino acid sequence: CASSLEGLLGETQYF.

This clonotype was recorded a few times. J is TRBJ1-4 and V is TRBV7-3, with no clear D. The CDR3 length is 13 residues. V was cut by 8 bases and J by 4 bases, with 11 bases left in between. CDR1 is SGHTA and CDR2 is FQGTGA in the germline V gene. As DNA, the CDR3 is TGTGCCAGCGCTCGGGCAGTTAATGAAAAACTGTTTTTT. The encoded protein is CASARAVNEKLFF.

In its sample, this clonotype was seen a few times. The J gene is TRBJ1-2, the V gene TRBV7-2; D not certain. Germline V CDR1 and CDR2: SGHTA, FQGNSA. The CDR3 totals 13 residues. The germline V and J ends were trimmed by 1 base and 1 base, with 4 bases remaining between them. CDR3 protein: CASSLGFNYGYTF. Written as DNA, the CDR3 is TGTGCCAGCAGCTTAGGGTTTAACTATGGCTACACCTTC.

This clonotype was counted a few times. The rearrangement uses TRBV4-1 and TRBJ2-7, with a tentative D call TRBD2 (6 bases). Germline-derived CDR1 and CDR2 are MGHRA and YSYEKL. This CDR3 spans 14 amino acids. The V end lost 3 bases, the J end lost 4 bases, and 13 bases lay between the germline ends. Written as DNA, the CDR3 is TGCGCCAGCAGCCACCCGGCGGGGTATTACGAGCAGTACTTC. Protein product: CASSHPAGYYEQYF.

This clonotype showed up many times. The J gene is TRBJ2-2, the V gene TRBV20-1; TRBD2 matches at 9 bases. The germline CDR1 and CDR2 sequences are DFQATT and SNEGSKA (reference sequence). The CDR3 contains 16 residues. V trimming: 0 bases; J trimming: 2 bases; junction bases outside the gene matches: 4. CDR3 bases: TGCAGTGCTAGAGATAGGACTAGCGCAAACACCGGGGAGCTGTTTTTT. The encoded protein is CSARDRTSANTGELFF.

This clonotype was observed a handful of times. The chain recombines TRBV5-6 with TRBJ1-2; TRBD1 might be the D (5 bases). The V gene's germline CDR1 is SGHDT and CDR2 YYEEEE. This CDR3 has 17 residues. Trimming stripped 4 bases from V and 6 bases from J, with 25 bases between. CDR3 sequence: CASSTPLLGQAGHGYTF. CDR3 nucleotide sequence: TGTGCCAGCAGCACCCCCCTGTTGGGGCAGGCGGGCCATGGCTACACCTTC.